Listed here are 29 T cell receptor beta chains from one sample, sequenced in a study of blood T cell repertoires in COVID-19. This table comes from immunoSEQ multiplex PCR, and its TCRdb copy is limited to in-frame clones, with some not included. Of more than 300,000 clones listed, around 87% are singletons. Sequenced sample: peripheral blood. The receptors originated from a woman aged 25-40 years with COVID-19, enrolled during active disease.

This chain links TRBV15 with TRBJ2-7, with a weak D call TRBD2 (6 bases). V gave up 0 bases and J gave up 4 bases, with 13 bases separating them. Per germline, CDR1 LNHNV and CDR2 YYDKDF (reference sequence). The CDR3 covers 15 residues. CDR3 DNA sequence: TGTGCCACCAGCAGAGAGAGGCTGGGGGGTTACGAGCAGTACTTC. Translation gives CATSRERLGGYEQYF.

This rearrangement joins TRBV11-2 to TRBJ2-1, with TRBD2 identical over 7 bases. The germline gives CDR1 SGHAT, CDR2 FQNNGV. V lost 3 bases and J lost 0; bases outside the gene matches: 5. CDR3 length: 16 residues. This CDR3 reads CASSFLGGSSYNEQFF. In DNA form, the CDR3 reads TGTGCCAGCAGCTTCCTTGGCGGGAGCTCCTACAATGAGCAGTTCTTC.

CDR3 sequence: CSVEPHPGDTQYF. CDR3 DNA sequence: TGCAGCGTTGAACCGCACCCAGGGGATACGCAGTATTTT. The chain joins TRBV29-1 to TRBJ2-3, with a tentative D call TRBD1 (5 bases). With 2 bases removed from V and 6 bases from J, the gap between germline ends came to 12 bases. The CDR3 consists of 13 residues. Germline assignment: CDR1 SQVTM and CDR2 ANQGSEA.

V is TRBV19 and J is TRBJ2-3, with 7 nucleotides matching TRBD2. CDR3 size: 16 residues. The germline CDR1 and CDR2 sequences are LNHDA and SQIVND (reference sequence). The V and J ends lost 1 base and 0 bases, in that order; junction bases with no gene match: 4. CDR3 nucleotide sequence: TGTGCCAGTAGTATAGGGGGGACTATTAGCACAGATACGCAGTATTTT. Protein: CASSIGGTISTDTQYF. The whole variable domain, remainder taken from reference TRBV19 and TRBJ2-3, is DGGITQSPKYLFRKEGQNVTLSCEQNLNHDAMYWYRQDPGQGLRLIYYSQIVNDFQKGDIAEGYSVSREKKESFPLTVTSAQKNPTAFYLCASSIGGTISTDTQYFGPGTRLTVL.

The gene calls are TRBV19 and TRBJ1-5; unclear D gene. The CDR3 has 13 amino acids. The germline V and J ends were trimmed by 7 bases and 1 base, with 8 bases remaining between them. The V gene's germline CDR1 is LNHDA and CDR2 SQIVND (reference sequence). CDR3 sequence: CASNGQSNQPQHF. The CDR3 DNA follows: TGTGCCAGTAATGGGCAGAGCAATCAGCCCCAGCATTTT.

This sequence joins TRBV30 and TRBJ2-5; maybe TRBD2 (6 bases). There are 14 residues in the CDR3. Germline CDR1 and CDR2: GTSNPN and SVGIG (reference sequence). V was clipped by 0 bases and J by 5 bases, with 13 bases between them. The CDR3 region is CAWSVGLSGETQYF. For the CDR3, the DNA is TGTGCCTGGAGTGTAGGTCTAAGCGGGGAGACCCAGTACTTC.

V and J are TRBV11-2 and TRBJ2-3, with D unclear. The germline V gene encodes CDR1 SGHAT and CDR2 FQNNGV. Trimming removed 1 base at V and 3 bases at J, with 5 bases between. The CDR3 runs 13 residues. CDR3 loop: CASSLAPTDTQYF. CDR3 bases: TGTGCCAGCAGCTTAGCTCCTACAGATACGCAGTATTTT.

V is TRBV5-4 and J is TRBJ2-1, with 11 bases matching TRBD2. The CDR3 totals 18 residues. Germline V gene data show CDR1 as SGHNT and CDR2 as YYREEE (reference sequence). Germline trimming cut 4 bases from V and 8 bases from J; bases unmatched to any gene: 17. The CDR3: CASSPGVGGGLADDEQFF. DNA for the CDR3: TGTGCCAGCAGCCCTGGTGTGGGGGGGGGACTAGCGGACGATGAGCAGTTCTTC. Supplemented by reference TRBV5-4 and TRBJ2-1, the full variable domain reads ETGVTQSPTHLIKTRGQQVTLRCSSQSGHNTVSWYQQALGQGPQFIFQYYREEENGRGNFPPRFSGLQFPNYSSELNVNALELDDSALYLCASSPGVGGGLADDEQFFGPGTRLTVL.

To note about this clone: The same CDR3 arises from other DNA sequences in this sample as well. The chain recombines TRBV28 with TRBJ1-2; no clear D. The V gene's germline CDR1 is MDHEN and CDR2 SYDVKM. The V and J ends lost 3 bases and 4 bases respectively, with 9 bases between them. This CDR3 has 13 residues. The CDR3 region has the DNA TGTGCCAGCAGTTTTCGCGGCCTCTATGGCTACACCTTC. This translates into CASSFRGLYGYTF.

V is TRBV7-9 and J is TRBJ2-5; D is unresolved. There are 16 residues in the CDR3. Between the trimmed V and J ends, which lost 1 base and 5 bases, there was a span of 17 bases. CDR1 is SEHNR and CDR2 is FQNEAQ in the germline V gene (reference sequence). The chain's CDR3 is CASSLVLSLGAETQYF. CDR3 coding DNA: TGTGCCAGCAGCTTAGTGTTGAGTCTAGGTGCCGAGACCCAGTACTTC.

The gene calls are TRBV10-3 and TRBJ2-5; 7 bases match TRBD1. Losses at the gene ends were 5 bases for V and 2 bases for J; bases not matched to a gene: 8. Germline assignment: CDR1 ENHRY and CDR2 SYGVKD. The CDR3 has 15 amino acids. The CDR3 sequence is CAISILPGQQETQYF. The CDR3, as DNA: TGTGCCATCAGTATACTTCCGGGACAGCAAGAGACCCAGTACTTC.

The rearrangement joins TRBV15 to TRBJ1-4; D is possibly TRBD1 (6 bases). The CDR3 extends over 17 amino acids. Germline V lookup: CDR1 LNHNV, CDR2 YYDKDF (reference sequence). V shed 5 bases and J shed 5 bases, with 21 bases lying between them. In nucleotides, the CDR3 is TGTGCCACCAGCCCACGGAGGGGAGGGGGGTCGAATGAAAAACTGTTTTTT. Residues: CATSPRRGGGSNEKLFF. Looking up the rest from reference TRBV15 and TRBJ1-4 gives the full variable domain: DAMVIQNPRYQVTQFGKPVTLSCSQTLNHNVMYWYQQKSSQAPKLLFHYYDKDFNNEADTPDNFQSRRPNTSFCFLDIRSPGLGDTAMYLCATSPRRGGGSNEKLFFGSGTQLSVL.

This clone was observed once. V usage is TRBV5-4 and J usage is TRBJ1-4, with 8 bases that match TRBD1. Losses at the gene ends were 3 bases for V and 7 bases for J; bases not matched to a gene: 8. CDR1 and CDR2 (germline): SGHNT, YYREEE (reference sequence). The CDR3 totals 15 residues. This CDR3 is CASSSDRAGGEKLFF. CDR3 nucleotides: TGTGCCAGCAGCTCGGACAGGGCCGGGGGTGAAAAACTGTTTTTT.

The V gene is TRBV27, the J gene TRBJ1-6, with 12 bases fitting TRBD1. The CDR3 runs to 16 residues. The V gene's germline CDR1 is MNHEY and CDR2 SMNVEV (reference sequence). Unmatched junction bases numbered 3, after V lost 2 bases and J lost 7 bases. The CDR3 sequence: CASSLLGQGANSPLHF. CDR3 nucleotides: TGTGCCAGCAGTTTACTGGGACAGGGGGCGAATTCACCCCTCCACTTT.

The CDR3 loop reads CASSELAGVRNEQFF. Here the CDR3 DNA reads TGTGCCAGCAGTGAACTAGCGGGAGTACGAAATGAGCAGTTCTTC. The genes are TRBV28 and TRBJ2-1; 11 bases fit TRBD2. The CDR3 runs to 15 residues. Trimming took 5 bases from V and 7 from J; bases not matched to a gene: 7. The germline V gene has CDR1 MDHEN and CDR2 SYDVKM.

The chain recombines TRBV7-2 with TRBJ1-3, with D possibly TRBD1 on 5 matching bases. The ends were cut back, 2 bases at V and 2 bases at J, with 7 bases in the middle. In germline, CDR1 is SGHTA, CDR2 FQGNSA. The CDR3 totals 14 residues. This CDR3 is CASSLQGAGNTIYF. CDR3 coding DNA: TGTGCCAGCAGCTTACAGGGCGCTGGAAACACCATATATTTT.

This sequence joins TRBV5-1 and TRBJ2-7, with TRBD2 as a possible D gene (5 bases). Trimming pared 3 bases from V and 6 bases from J, leaving 13 bases between. The CDR3 runs 13 residues. Per germline, CDR1 SGHRS and CDR2 YFSETQ. DNA of the CDR3: TGCGCCAGCAGCTCAAGCGAGAGCGGCGAGCAGTACTTC. It specifies CASSSSESGEQYF. Together with reference TRBV5-1 and TRBJ2-7, the CDR3 gives the full variable domain: KAGVTQTPRYLIKTRGQQVTLSCSPISGHRSVSWYQQTPGQGLQFLFEYFSETQRNKGNFPGRFSGRQFSNSRSEMNVSTLELGDSALYLCASSSSESGEQYFGPGTRLTVT.

The rearrangement joins TRBV28 to TRBJ2-7; 8 bases match TRBD1. J was trimmed by 4 bases and V by 6 bases; bases with no gene match: 14. Germline V CDR1 and CDR2: MDHEN, SYDVKM. The CDR3 is made up of 16 amino acids. CDR3 DNA sequence: TGTGCCAGCAGACCTACCGGGACAGGACCAACTTACGAGCAGTACTTC. Translated: CASRPTGTGPTYEQYF.

V and J are TRBV4-2 and TRBJ2-3, with D maybe TRBD2 (5 bases). V lost 1 base, J lost 6 bases, and 14 bases lay in between. The CDR3 runs 15 residues. Germline V gene lookup returns CDR1 LGHNA and CDR2 YNFKEQ. CDR3 region: CASSQGGSGSDTQYF. As DNA, the CDR3 is TGTGCCAGCAGCCAAGGAGGGTCTGGAAGTGATACGCAGTATTTT.

The genes are TRBV3-1 (or the pseudogene TRBV3-2) and TRBJ1-4; weak D call: TRBD1 (6 bases). Germline V lookup: CDR1 LGHDT, CDR2 YNNKEL (reference sequence). This CDR3 comprises 15 residues. V was cut by 3 bases and J by 7 bases, with 15 bases left in between. As DNA, the CDR3 is TGTGCCAGCAGCCATACCGGGCAAGGGGGTGAAAAACTGTTTTTT. Its translation: CASSHTGQGGEKLFF.

The V and J genes are TRBV5-4 and TRBJ2-1; D perhaps matches TRBD2 (6 bases). Per the germline V gene, CDR1 is SGHNT and CDR2 is YYREEE (reference sequence). The germline V and J ends were trimmed by 3 bases and 8 bases, with 12 bases remaining between them. The CDR3 runs 13 residues. This CDR3 reads CASSWAGSYEQFF. The CDR3 DNA is TGTGCCAGCAGCTGGGCCGGGAGCTATGAGCAGTTCTTC.

The chain employs TRBV4-1 and TRBJ1-5; D gene uncertain. This CDR3 is built from 14 residues. V lost 6 bases and J 3 bases, leaving 12 bases between the germline ends. Germline loops: CDR1 MGHRA, CDR2 YSYEKL. The CDR3 DNA sequence: TGCGCCAGCAGTCCGGAGGATGACAATCAGCCCCAGCATTTT. Its translation: CASSPEDDNQPQHF.

V gene TRBV6-5 combines with J gene TRBJ2-2; no definite D call. The CDR3 extends over 14 amino acids. The V and J ends lost 0 bases and 6 bases respectively, with 8 bases between them. Germline CDR1 is MNHEY and CDR2 is SVGAGI. CDR3 amino acids: CASSYSRTAGELFF. CDR3 in DNA: TGTGCCAGCAGTTACTCGAGAACCGCCGGGGAGCTGTTTTTT.

V is TRBV6-5 and J is TRBJ1-1; the match to TRBD1 covers 7 bases. This CDR3 spans 14 amino acids. The germline V gene encodes CDR1 MNHEY and CDR2 SVGAGI. The J segment lost 2 bases and the V segment lost 6 bases, leaving 6 bases of the junction unmatched. The CDR3 sequence: CASSKGGRNTEAFF. CDR3 nucleotides: TGTGCCAGCAGCAAAGGGGGCAGAAACACTGAAGCTTTCTTT.

The gene calls are TRBV28 and TRBJ1-2, with 9 bases lining up with TRBD1. CDR1 and CDR2 (germline): MDHEN, SYDVKM. The CDR3 has 14 residues. V shed 4 bases, J shed 3 bases, and the junction held 3 bases outside the gene matches. The CDR3 coding sequence is TGTGCCAGCAGTTCAAGGACAGGGGACTATGGCTACACCTTC. Its translation is CASSSRTGDYGYTF.

This chain connects TRBV19 to TRBJ2-3; D gene ambiguous. Germline V lookup: CDR1 LNHDA, CDR2 SQIVND (reference sequence). The CDR3 has 18 amino acids. Trimming stripped 3 bases from V and 2 bases from J, with 21 bases between. Here the CDR3 reads CASSISHDLGPHTDTQYF. In nucleotides, the CDR3 is TGTGCCAGTAGTATCTCTCACGACCTTGGGCCCCACACAGATACGCAGTATTTT.

This clone came up a few times. The V and J genes are TRBV30 and TRBJ2-5, with unresolved D. V lost 0 bases to trimming and J lost 0 bases, with 8 bases between them. This CDR3 contains 14 residues. From germline, CDR1 is GTSNPN and CDR2 SVGIG (reference sequence). The CDR3 DNA is TGTGCCTGGAGTGTAGTCTCAGACCAAGAGACCCAGTACTTC. Amino acids: CAWSVVSDQETQYF.

The rearrangement joins TRBV30 to TRBJ1-5, with 9 bases aligning to TRBD1. Per germline, CDR1 GTSNPN and CDR2 SVGIG (reference sequence). Trimming removed 1 base from V and 7 bases from J; junction bases left unmatched: 5. The CDR3 consists of 14 residues. DNA of the CDR3: TGTGCCTGGAGTGCCGGGACAGGGAGCCAGCCCCAGCATTTT. Protein: CAWSAGTGSQPQHF.

The rearrangement uses TRBV28 and TRBJ2-7; possible D gene TRBD2, 6 bases. CDR1 MDHEN and CDR2 SYDVKM come from the germline V gene. V lost 1 base to trimming and J lost 2 bases, with 15 bases between them. The CDR3 length is 16 residues. The CDR3 sequence: CASSLFAGTLTYEQYF. In DNA form, the CDR3 reads TGTGCCAGCAGTTTATTCGCCGGGACTTTGACCTACGAGCAGTACTTC.